This T cell receptor (beta chain) emerged from a study of cytomegalovirus exposure and HLA in healthy donors. Study-level results: Trimming of TCR beta V- and J-genes showed a link, identified in a later analysis, to a missense DCLRE1C variant.

Of note for this clone: Its cognate antigen is unknown.

The V end lost 8 bases, the J end lost 2 bases, and 12 bases lay between the germline ends. CDR3 length: 14 residues. Germline V gene data show CDR1 as KGHSH and CDR2 as LQKENI. A multiplex PCR was run with 60 Vbeta primers and 13 Jbeta primers. This table comes from immunoSEQ multiplex PCR, and its TCRdb copy is limited to in-frame clones, with some not included. There are 85,000 to 95,000 clones in the sample; over 55% occur only once, and around 6.6% lies in the top ten. Sequencing was done on a sample of PBMCs. The sequence was obtained from a woman in her twenties or thirties in good health and CMV-seronegative. The chain carries TRBV18 and TRBJ1-4; weak D call: TRBD1 (5 bases). The CDR3 DNA follows: TGTGCCAGCACGGAGGGGCCCACTAATGAAAAACTGTTTTTT. This gives the protein CASTEGPTNEKLFF.